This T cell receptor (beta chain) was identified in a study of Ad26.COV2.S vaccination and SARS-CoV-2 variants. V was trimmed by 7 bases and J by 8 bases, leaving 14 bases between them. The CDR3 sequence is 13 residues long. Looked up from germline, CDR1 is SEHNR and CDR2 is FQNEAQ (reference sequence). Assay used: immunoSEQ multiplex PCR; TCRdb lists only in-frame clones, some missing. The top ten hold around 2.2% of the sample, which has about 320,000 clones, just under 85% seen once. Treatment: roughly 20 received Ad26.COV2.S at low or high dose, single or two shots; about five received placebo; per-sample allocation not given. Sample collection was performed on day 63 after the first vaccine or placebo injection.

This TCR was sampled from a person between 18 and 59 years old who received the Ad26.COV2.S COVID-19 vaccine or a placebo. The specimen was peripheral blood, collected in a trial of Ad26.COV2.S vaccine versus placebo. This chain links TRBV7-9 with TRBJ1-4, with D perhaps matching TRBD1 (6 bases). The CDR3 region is CASKGGRGEKLFF. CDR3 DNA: TGTGCCAGCAAGGGGGGGAGAGGCGAAAAACTGTTTTTT. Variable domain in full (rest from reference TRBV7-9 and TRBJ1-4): DTGVSQNPRHKITKRGQNVTFRCDPISEHNRLYWYRQTLGQGPEFLTYFQNEAQLEKSRLLSDRFSAERPKGSFSTLEIQRTEQGDSAMYLCASKGGRGEKLFFGSGTQLSVL.